A selection of T cell receptor beta chains follows, all from one sample in a study of T cells in localized non-small cell lung cancer. Method: immunoSEQ multiplex PCR; TCRdb's copy keeps in-frame clones and lacks some. The data contain tens of thousands of clones, 88% of them seen just once; the ten biggest clones take up approximately 22%. The sample consisted of PBMCs, taken before any cancer treatment. The receptors stem from a man aged 40 to 70 with stage II squamous cell lung carcinoma. Both conserved end residues are part of each CDR3.

TRBJ2-2,TRBV7-9,CASSSSGTGTNTGELFF
TRBJ2-3,TRBV25-1,CASSEYRTSGRTDTQYF
TRBJ1-3,TRBV4-3,CASSQEWVWTSGNTIYF
TRBJ2-6,TRBV6-1,CASSEGPSPGANVLTF
TRBJ1-1,TRBV29-1,CSVDPLNTEAFF
TRBJ2-7,TRBV5-4,CASSLEVGKAYEQYF
TRBJ2-2,TRBV2,CASSRDRWGAGAGELFF
TRBJ1-2,TRBV10-3,CAIRGREGYGYTF
TRBJ2-3,TRBV5-1,CASSLVTPEDGTDTQYF
TRBJ2-3,TRBV15,CATSSRLDGTQYF
TRBJ1-3,TRBV28,CASSLRGGSDTIYF
TRBJ2-3,TRBV6-1,CASSDGRGSDTQYF
TRBJ2-2,TRBV18,CASSSGLTGELFF
TRBJ1-1,TRBV13,CASSLARNTEAFF
TRBJ2-7,TRBV5-1,CASSLFQGAHEQYF
TRBJ2-3,TRBV18,CASSPPTPNTQYF
TRBJ2-7,TRBV13,CASSLRTGGDEQYF
TRBJ2-7,TRBV5-1,CASSSTSGGSYEQYF
TRBJ1-6,TRBV5-6,CASSLDWTGGNSPLHF
TRBJ1-2,TRBV6-6,CASSYGITGGYTF
TRBJ2-7,TRBV6-1,CASSGQGIVYEQYF
TRBJ2-1,TRBV7-9,CASSSAGAGGRNEQFF
TRBJ2-5,TRBV30,CAFTVRRTQYF